One and the same sample provided the 32 T cell receptor beta chains below, sequenced in a study of CD8 T cells in Susac syndrome. After extraction with the RNeasy kit, about 0.45 to 1 ug of the RNA was reverse transcribed using random hexamers. One entry per CDR3 protein results from TCRdb running MiXCR on the immunoSEQ multiplex PCR reads. The sample carries about 120,000 distinct CDR3 sequences, around 94% recorded once. The sample taken for sequencing was CD4+ T cells from PBMCs. The receptor source for this set is a human donor in good health.

This chain joins TRBV3-1 and TRBJ2-1; D call uncertain. V was clipped by 0 bases and J by 6 bases, with 9 bases between them. The germline V gene encodes CDR1 LGHDT and CDR2 YNNKEL (reference sequence). The CDR3 is 14 amino acids. The chain's CDR3 is CASSQDTLLNEQFF. CDR3 sequence (DNA): TGTGCCAGCAGCCAAGATACACTTCTCAATGAGCAGTTCTTC.

The V gene is TRBV27, the J gene TRBJ1-5; TRBD1 agrees at 7 bases. This CDR3 comprises 14 residues. Germline V gives CDR1 MNHEY, CDR2 SMNVEV (reference sequence). V shed 3 bases and J 6 bases; nucleotides not matched to a gene: 5. The chain's CDR3 is CASSFTGATQPQHF. The DNA of the CDR3 is TGTGCCAGCAGTTTCACAGGGGCTACTCAGCCCCAGCATTTT.

This sequence joins TRBV29-1 and TRBJ2-7; maybe TRBD1 (6 bases). V lost 7 bases, J lost 4 bases, and 17 bases lay in between. The CDR3 consists of 13 residues. Germline assignment: CDR1 SQVTM and CDR2 ANQGSEA. CDR3 nucleotides: TGCAGCGCCACAGGGCCTCAAGGATACGAGCAGTACTTC. This translates into CSATGPQGYEQYF.

The CDR3 is CASSQDSQGTGELFF. CDR3 sequence (DNA): TGTGCCAGCAGCCAAGACAGTCAGGGAACCGGGGAGCTGTTTTTT. This rearrangement joins TRBV3-1 to TRBJ2-2; weak D call: TRBD1 (5 bases). Looked up from germline, CDR1 is LGHDT and CDR2 is YNNKEL (reference sequence). This CDR3 is 15 amino acids long. V shed 0 bases and J shed 5 bases, with 10 bases lying between them.

The chain recombines TRBV3-1 with TRBJ2-1, with TRBD2 matching over 9 bases. The CDR3 extends over 14 amino acids. The trim removed 3 bases at V and 6 bases at J, leaving 3 bases unmatched. The germline CDR1 and CDR2 sequences are LGHDT and YNNKEL (reference sequence). CDR3 protein: CASSHSGSGNEQFF. The CDR3 nucleotides read TGTGCCAGCAGCCATAGCGGGAGTGGCAATGAGCAGTTCTTC.

The chain couples TRBV12-5 to TRBJ2-3; 7 nucleotides agree with TRBD2. With V trimmed by 5 bases and J by 4 bases, 12 bases remained unmatched. This CDR3 is built from 16 residues. Germline V lookup: CDR1 LGHNT, CDR2 FRNRAP. The CDR3 bases are TGTGCTAGTGGTCCTTCCAAGACTAGCAGTGCAGATACGCAGTATTTT. It encodes CASGPSKTSSADTQYF.

The chain has TRBV7-9 and TRBJ2-3; D remains unclear. The length of the CDR3 is 14 residues. Germline V lookup: CDR1 SEHNR, CDR2 FQNEAQ (reference sequence). Trimming left V 1 base short and J 2 bases short, with 7 bases between. CDR3 loop: CASSLGLNTDTQYF. For the CDR3, the DNA is TGTGCCAGCAGCTTAGGGCTAAACACAGATACGCAGTATTTT. The full variable domain, completed using reference TRBV7-9 and TRBJ2-3, is DTGVSQNPRHKITKRGQNVTFRCDPISEHNRLYWYRQTLGQGPEFLTYFQNEAQLEKSRLLSDRFSAERPKGSFSTLEIQRTEQGDSAMYLCASSLGLNTDTQYFGPGTRLTVL.

The chain has TRBV7-9 and TRBJ2-5; D uncertain. Trimming removed 1 base from V and 4 bases from J, with 10 bases in between. This CDR3 has 14 amino acids. The V gene's germline CDR1 is SEHNR and CDR2 FQNEAQ (reference sequence). The CDR3 sequence is CASSLVLTPETQYF. The DNA of the CDR3 is TGTGCCAGCAGCTTAGTCTTAACCCCAGAGACCCAGTACTTC.

The rearrangement joins TRBV3-1 to TRBJ2-7, with a weak D call TRBD2 (6 bases). The V gene lost 4 bases and the J gene lost 1 base, with 17 bases spanning the gap. This CDR3 is built from 16 residues. Germline CDR1 is LGHDT and CDR2 is YNNKEL (reference sequence). CDR3 coding DNA: TGTGCCAGCAGCCGGGGTAGTCGCGGGGTATCCTACGAGCAGTACTTC. This codes for CASSRGSRGVSYEQYF.

The gene calls are TRBV5-1 and TRBJ1-4; 7 nucleotides align to TRBD1. CDR3 length: 14 residues. J lost 8 bases, V lost 4 bases, and 8 bases had no gene match. The germline gives CDR1 SGHRS, CDR2 YFSETQ. The CDR3 region is CASSPGTEGEKLFF. DNA for the CDR3: TGCGCCAGCAGCCCCGGGACAGAAGGAGAAAAACTGTTTTTT.

J is TRBJ2-7 and V is TRBV28, with 8 bases aligning to TRBD2. Per germline, CDR1 MDHEN and CDR2 SYDVKM. The CDR3 is 14 residues long. V lost 6 bases, J lost 3 bases, and 7 bases stayed unmatched. The CDR3 coding sequence is TGTGCCAGCAGGGTGGGTAGCGGGAACTACGAGCAGTACTTC. Its protein product is CASRVGSGNYEQYF.

The rearrangement uses TRBV28 and TRBJ2-3; a weak D match, TRBD1 (6 bases). Germline loops: CDR1 MDHEN, CDR2 SYDVKM. The V end was cut by 5 bases, the J end by 9 bases, with 15 bases between. The CDR3 has 13 residues. The CDR3 DNA reads TGTGCCAGCAGTGTAAATCCCGGACAGACGCAGTATTTT. Residues: CASSVNPGQTQYF.

This clonotype came up once. V gene TRBV18 combines with J gene TRBJ2-2, with 7 bases lining up with TRBD1. The trim removed 3 bases at V and 4 bases at J, leaving 2 bases unmatched. Germline loops: CDR1 KGHSH, CDR2 LQKENI. The CDR3 contains 14 residues. Here the CDR3 reads CASSPRQGTGELFF. The CDR3 DNA follows: TGTGCCAGCTCACCGCGACAGGGCACCGGGGAGCTGTTTTTT.

This chain joins TRBV5-1 and TRBJ2-3; TRBD1 aligns across 8 bases. Germline loops: CDR1 SGHRS, CDR2 YFSETQ. The CDR3 runs to 14 residues. The junction had 6 bases not matched to a gene; V was cut back by 3 bases and J by 6 bases. CDR3 in DNA: TGCGCCAGCAGCTGGCAGGGGGCGCAGGATACGCAGTATTTT. This gives the protein CASSWQGAQDTQYF.

The chain has TRBV27 and TRBJ1-3; TRBD1 might be the D (5 bases). This CDR3 is 13 amino acids long. With 10 bases removed from V and 2 bases from J, the gap between germline ends came to 12 bases. Germline CDR1 MNHEY, CDR2 SMNVEV (reference sequence). The CDR3 spells CATKGLTGNTIYF. The CDR3 DNA sequence: TGTGCCACCAAGGGGTTGACTGGAAACACCATATATTTT.

The gene calls are TRBV6-5 and TRBJ2-7; 11 bases agree with TRBD2. This CDR3 region has 15 residues. V dropped 5 bases and J dropped 1; count of bases not matched to a gene: 4. In germline, CDR1 is MNHEY, CDR2 SVGAGI. The CDR3 sequence: CASSGTSGFSYEQYF. CDR3 nucleotide sequence: TGTGCCAGCAGTGGGACTAGCGGCTTTTCCTACGAGCAGTACTTC.

This clonotype has just a few counts. CDR3 bases: TGCAGTGCTACCGGCGGGGGGGCGGGAGAGACCCAGTACTTC. This sequence encodes CSATGGGAGETQYF. The rearrangement uses TRBV20-1 and TRBJ2-5; TRBD2 agrees at 9 bases. In germline, CDR1 is DFQATT, CDR2 SNEGSKA (reference sequence). This CDR3 comprises 14 residues. The V segment lost 4 bases and the J segment 4 bases; nucleotides outside the gene matches: 7.

This chain connects TRBV15 to TRBJ2-1, with D perhaps matching TRBD2 (6 bases). Trimming took 1 base from V and 0 from J, leaving 10 bases between them. Looked up from germline, CDR1 is LNHNV and CDR2 is YYDKDF (reference sequence). The CDR3 is 16 residues long. This CDR3 is CATSRGRETSYNEQFF. In nucleotides, the CDR3 is TGTGCCACCAGCAGAGGCCGGGAGACCTCCTACAATGAGCAGTTCTTC.

This clonotype was seen just once. V and J are TRBV3-1 and TRBJ2-1, with 9 positions matching TRBD2. With 4 bases clipped from V and 4 bases from J, the junction kept 5 bases outside the gene matches. CDR1 and CDR2 (germline): LGHDT, YNNKEL (reference sequence). CDR3 length: 15 amino acids. This CDR3 reads CASSLGTSRYNEQFF. For the CDR3, the DNA is TGTGCCAGCAGCCTGGGGACTAGCAGATACAATGAGCAGTTCTTC.

The J gene is TRBJ2-1, the V gene TRBV29-1; D gene ambiguous. This CDR3 region has 13 residues. In germline, CDR1 is SQVTM, CDR2 ANQGSEA. The V gene lost 2 bases and the J gene lost 7 bases, with 12 bases spanning the gap. CDR3 loop: CSVESRQTNEQFF. As DNA, the CDR3 is TGCAGCGTTGAATCCCGGCAGACTAATGAGCAGTTCTTC.

V gene TRBV6-4 combines with J gene TRBJ1-2; 8 bases are a match to TRBD1. In germline, CDR1 is MRHNA, CDR2 SNTAGT. This CDR3 contains 14 residues. The V segment lost 4 bases and the J segment 3 bases; nucleotides outside the gene matches: 4. In DNA form, the CDR3 reads TGTGCCAGCAGTGTTTCGGACAGGGACTATGGCTACACCTTC. This encodes CASSVSDRDYGYTF.

The chain carries TRBV6-5 and TRBJ2-6; D may be TRBD1 or TRBD2 (5 bases each). Germline values: CDR1 MNHEY, CDR2 SVGAGI. Trimming left V 4 bases short and J 0 bases short, with 13 bases between. This CDR3 spans 17 amino acids. Here the CDR3 DNA reads TGTGCCAGCAGTTTCTCCGGGACCATCTCTGGGGCCAACGTCCTGACTTTC. It specifies CASSFSGTISGANVLTF.

The genes are TRBV9 and TRBJ2-5; 7 bases agree with TRBD1. The CDR3 loop spans 14 amino acids. V shed 3 bases and J 1 base; nucleotides not matched to a gene: 3. In germline, CDR1 is SGDLS, CDR2 YYNGEE. This CDR3 reads CASSAGTVQETQYF. In nucleotides, the CDR3 is TGTGCCAGCAGCGCAGGGACAGTCCAAGAGACCCAGTACTTC.

V is TRBV6-2 or TRBV6-3 and J is TRBJ2-7; no clear D gene. Germline CDR1 MNHEY, CDR2 SVGEGT. The V and J ends lost 6 bases and 6 bases respectively, with 9 bases between them. The CDR3 has 11 amino acids. The CDR3 DNA reads TGTGCCAGCAGCTGGAGAGCCGAGCAGTACTTC. This translates into CASSWRAEQYF.

The chain uses TRBV5-1 and TRBJ1-2; no firm D call. V dropped 1 base and J dropped 4 bases, with 8 bases sitting between them. Germline values: CDR1 SGHRS, CDR2 YFSETQ. CDR3 length: 13 amino acids. In DNA form, the CDR3 reads TGCGCCAGCAGCTTGCAAGGAGTCTATGGCTACACCTTC. Its translation is CASSLQGVYGYTF.

This clonotype was picked up one time. The V call is TRBV20-1, the J call TRBJ2-1, with TRBD2 matching over 13 bases. CDR1 and CDR2 from the germline V gene are DFQATT and SNEGSKA (reference sequence). The V segment lost 4 bases and the J segment 7 bases; nucleotides outside the gene matches: 4. CDR3 length equals 14 residues. CDR3: CSAIGTSGTNEQFF. For the CDR3, the DNA is TGCAGTGCTATCGGGACTAGCGGGACTAATGAGCAGTTCTTC.

The rearrangement uses TRBV5-1 and TRBJ2-2, with TRBD2 as a possible D gene (6 bases). Per germline, CDR1 SGHRS and CDR2 YFSETQ. This CDR3 is built from 14 residues. V was trimmed by 4 bases and J by 5 bases, leaving 12 bases between them. This CDR3 is CASSPDGSTGELFF. The CDR3 region has the DNA TGCGCCAGCAGCCCGGACGGGAGTACCGGGGAGCTGTTTTTT.

The V gene is TRBV30, the J gene TRBJ1-4; D is unresolved. This CDR3 region has 12 residues. Germline lookup yields CDR1 GTSNPN and CDR2 SVGIG (reference sequence). The V and J ends lost 0 bases and 3 bases respectively, with 2 bases between them. The CDR3 loop reads CAWSVANEKLFF. The DNA of the CDR3 is TGTGCCTGGAGTGTAGCTAATGAAAAACTGTTTTTT.

The chain uses TRBV5-6 and TRBJ2-3; 7 bases agree with TRBD2. The CDR3 sequence is 17 residues long. Losses at the gene ends were 4 bases for V and 7 bases for J; bases not matched to a gene: 18. CDR1 and CDR2 from the germline V gene are SGHDT and YYEEEE. For the CDR3, the DNA is TGTGCCAGCAGCGCAGAGGGCGGGAGAAGGTCGGCGCATACGCAGTATTTT. As protein: CASSAEGGRRSAHTQYF.

A single count supports this clonotype. The rearrangement joins TRBV12-3 or TRBV12-4 to TRBJ2-1; the D gene is possibly TRBD2 (6 bases). The CDR3 runs to 14 residues. V was shortened by 5 bases and J by 3 bases, with 11 bases between the two germline ends. CDR3 region: CASSAGTGYNEQFF. As DNA, the CDR3 is TGTGCCAGCAGTGCCGGGACTGGCTACAATGAGCAGTTCTTC.

The rearrangement uses TRBV27 and TRBJ2-1; the D call may be TRBD1 or TRBD2 (5 bases each). Germline CDR1 and CDR2: MNHEY and SMNVEV (reference sequence). The CDR3 runs 15 residues. Trimming cost V 7 bases and J 0 bases, with 13 bases left between them. The DNA for the CDR3 is TGTGCCAGCACACGGGACGCTTCCTCCTACAATGAGCAGTTCTTC. It codes for CASTRDASSYNEQFF.

The chain joins TRBV5-6 to TRBJ2-5; 10 nucleotides line up with TRBD1. The CDR3 has 15 residues. J gave up 4 bases and V 1 base, and 4 bases lay outside the gene matches. Per germline, CDR1 SGHDT and CDR2 YYEEEE. DNA of the CDR3: TGTGCCAGCAGCTTGCGGGGACAGGGGTCAGAGACCCAGTACTTC. It specifies CASSLRGQGSETQYF.